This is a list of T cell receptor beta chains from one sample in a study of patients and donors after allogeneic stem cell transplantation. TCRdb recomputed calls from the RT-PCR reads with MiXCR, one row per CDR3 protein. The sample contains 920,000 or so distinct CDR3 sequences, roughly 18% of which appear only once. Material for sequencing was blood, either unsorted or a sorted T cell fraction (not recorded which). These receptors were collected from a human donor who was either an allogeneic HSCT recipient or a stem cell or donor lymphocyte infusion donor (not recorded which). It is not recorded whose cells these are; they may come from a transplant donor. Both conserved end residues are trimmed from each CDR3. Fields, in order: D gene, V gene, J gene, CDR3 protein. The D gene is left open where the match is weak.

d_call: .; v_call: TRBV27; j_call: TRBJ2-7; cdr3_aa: ASSPRFSDFTYEQY
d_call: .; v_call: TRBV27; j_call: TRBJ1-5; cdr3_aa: ASRPRQLNQPQH
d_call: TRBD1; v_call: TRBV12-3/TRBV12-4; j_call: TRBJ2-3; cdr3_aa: ASSLYRGADTQY
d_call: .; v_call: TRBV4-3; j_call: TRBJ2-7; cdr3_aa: ASSQDLAGSYEQY
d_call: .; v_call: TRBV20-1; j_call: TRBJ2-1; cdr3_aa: SAHPGYNEQF
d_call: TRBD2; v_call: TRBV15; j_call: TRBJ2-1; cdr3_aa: ATSRDAGVLYNEQF
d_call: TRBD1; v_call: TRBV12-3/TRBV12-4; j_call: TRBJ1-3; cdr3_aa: ASRGTAFGNTIY
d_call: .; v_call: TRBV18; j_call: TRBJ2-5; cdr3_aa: ASSPQAGQETQY
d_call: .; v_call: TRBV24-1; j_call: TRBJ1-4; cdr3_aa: ATSRWSTNEKLF
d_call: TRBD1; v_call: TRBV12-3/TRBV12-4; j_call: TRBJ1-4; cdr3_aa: ASSPRWTGGDEKLF
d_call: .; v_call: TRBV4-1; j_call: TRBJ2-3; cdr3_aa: ASSQGPWGDTQY
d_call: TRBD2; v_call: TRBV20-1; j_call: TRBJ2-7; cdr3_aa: SARPGSAGGIEQY
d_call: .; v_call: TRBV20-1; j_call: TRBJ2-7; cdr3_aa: SVAEFSYEQY
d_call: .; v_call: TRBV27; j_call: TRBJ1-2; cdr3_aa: ASSSVDRRRGYT
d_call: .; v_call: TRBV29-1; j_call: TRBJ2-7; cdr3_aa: SVAERGQTYEQY
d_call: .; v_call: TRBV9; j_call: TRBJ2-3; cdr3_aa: ASSVEAIPSADTQY
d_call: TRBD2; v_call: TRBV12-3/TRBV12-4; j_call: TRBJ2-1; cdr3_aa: ASRTGLAGEQF
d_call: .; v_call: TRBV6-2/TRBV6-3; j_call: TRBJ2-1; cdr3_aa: ASSYSIRGSSYNEQF
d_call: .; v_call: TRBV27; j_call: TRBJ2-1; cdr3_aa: ASSFVAGRGMF
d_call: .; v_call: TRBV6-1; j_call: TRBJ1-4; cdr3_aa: ASSPRGGTNEKLF
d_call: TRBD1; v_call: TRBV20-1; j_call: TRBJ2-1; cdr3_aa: SARELLPGQPYNEQF
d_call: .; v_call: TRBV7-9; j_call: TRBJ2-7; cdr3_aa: ASSPQRTHYEQY
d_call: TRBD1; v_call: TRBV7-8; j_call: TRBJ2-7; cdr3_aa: ASSSRRDRAYEQY
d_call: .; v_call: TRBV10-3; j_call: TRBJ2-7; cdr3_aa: AISGRDSAYEQY
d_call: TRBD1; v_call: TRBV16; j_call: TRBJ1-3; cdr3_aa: ASSQPDRPRTIY
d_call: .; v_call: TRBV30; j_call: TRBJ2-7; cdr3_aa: AWSVGSRGEQY
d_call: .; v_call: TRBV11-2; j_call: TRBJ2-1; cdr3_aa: ASSSQDEQF
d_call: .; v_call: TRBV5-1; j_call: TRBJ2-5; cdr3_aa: ASSSTSGESAETQY
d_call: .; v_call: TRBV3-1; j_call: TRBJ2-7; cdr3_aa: ASSQDLPGSIYYEQY
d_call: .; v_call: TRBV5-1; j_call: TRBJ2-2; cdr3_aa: ASSLQSTGELF
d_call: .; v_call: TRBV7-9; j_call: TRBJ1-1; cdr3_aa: ASSLQGPTEAF
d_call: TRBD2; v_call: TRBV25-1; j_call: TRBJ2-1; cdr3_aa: ASSESGGGEQF
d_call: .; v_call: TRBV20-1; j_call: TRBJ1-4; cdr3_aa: SARSGSGEKLF
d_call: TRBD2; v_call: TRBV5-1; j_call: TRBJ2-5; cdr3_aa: ASSAGLAGVGQETQY
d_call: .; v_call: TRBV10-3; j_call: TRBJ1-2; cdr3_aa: AISVSFLIYT
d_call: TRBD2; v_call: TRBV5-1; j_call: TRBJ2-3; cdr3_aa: ASSLGSSGTTTDTQY
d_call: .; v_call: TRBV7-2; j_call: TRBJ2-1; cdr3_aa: ASSPPGISYNEQF
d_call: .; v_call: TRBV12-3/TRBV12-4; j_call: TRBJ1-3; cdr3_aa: ASTSDGNTIY
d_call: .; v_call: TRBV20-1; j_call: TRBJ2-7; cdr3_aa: SAIQGSSYEQY
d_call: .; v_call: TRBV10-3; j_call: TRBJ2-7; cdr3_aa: AISDPRAESSYEQY
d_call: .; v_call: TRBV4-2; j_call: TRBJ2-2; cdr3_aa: ASSQAGELF
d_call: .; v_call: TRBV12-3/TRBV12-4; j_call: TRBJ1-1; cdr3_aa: ASSRSFMNTEAF
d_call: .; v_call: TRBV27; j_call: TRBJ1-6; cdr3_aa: ASSFGGKGTPLH
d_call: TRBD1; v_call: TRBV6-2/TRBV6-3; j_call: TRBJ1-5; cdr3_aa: ASSSPQGGSNQPQH
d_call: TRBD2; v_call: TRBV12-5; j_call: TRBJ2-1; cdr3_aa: ASEASGGGDEQF
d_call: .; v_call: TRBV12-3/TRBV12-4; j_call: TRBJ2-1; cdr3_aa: ASSPSGAWAPEQF
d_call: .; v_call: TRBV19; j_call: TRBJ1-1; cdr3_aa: ASRMGTVNTEAF